A selection of T cell receptor beta chains follows, all from one sample in a study of human T cells and chemical hapten exposure. TCRdb re-called the RACE reads with MiXCR, one entry per CDR3 protein. The table includes a few hundred thousand distinct CDR3 sequences, almost 8% detected once. This sample comprised whole blood, obtained in connection with sensitization to the hapten diphenylcyclopropenone (DPC). The receptors derive from a man in his late teens or twenties with alopecia areata. Some clones in this sample may be carry-over from other donors' samples. CDR3s include the opening cysteine and the closing phenylalanine or tryptophan. The D gene is left open where the match is weak. Clone size is not always given. Where it is, it says once, few, many or a class for expanded clones.

D gene: TRBD2; clone size: few; J gene: TRBJ2-3; V gene: TRBV11-3; CDR3 DNA: TGTGCCAGCAGCCAGGGGACTAGCGGACGCACAGATACGCAGTATTTT; CDR3 protein: CASSQGTSGRTDTQYF
D gene: TRBD1; clone size: many; J gene: TRBJ1-3; V gene: TRBV9; CDR3 DNA: TGTGCCAGCAGCCCCGGACAGGGGGCAAGCGGAAACACCATATATTTT; CDR3 protein: CASSPGQGASGNTIYF
D gene: TRBD2; clone size: NA; J gene: TRBJ2-1; V gene: TRBV20-1; CDR3 DNA: TGCAGTGCTTCCCGGGGGGTTAGCTCCTACAATGAGCAGTTCTTC; CDR3 protein: CSASRGVSSYNEQFF
D gene: NA; clone size: few; J gene: TRBJ2-7; V gene: TRBV6-2/TRBV6-3; CDR3 DNA: TGTGCCAGCATTCCCCGCGACAGAAGATACGAGCAGTACTTC; CDR3 protein: CASIPRDRRYEQYF
D gene: TRBD1; clone size: NA; J gene: TRBJ1-2; V gene: TRBV7-9; CDR3 DNA: TGTGCCAGCAGCCTTCTCCCGGGACAGGGGCTGTCTGGTCATGGCTACACCTTC; CDR3 protein: CASSLLPGQGLSGHGYTF
D gene: NA; clone size: few; J gene: TRBJ1-3; V gene: TRBV9; CDR3 DNA: TGTGCCAGCAGCGTAGTTCCCAGCTCTGGAAACACCATATATTTT; CDR3 protein: CASSVVPSSGNTIYF
D gene: NA; clone size: NA; J gene: TRBJ2-3; V gene: TRBV20-1; CDR3 DNA: TGCAGTGCTAGTAGAGATACGCAGTATTTT; CDR3 protein: CSASRDTQYF
D gene: NA; clone size: few; J gene: TRBJ1-1; V gene: TRBV27; CDR3 DNA: TGTGCCAGCAGTTTACGGGGACTGATACTGAACACTGAAGCTTTCTTT; CDR3 protein: CASSLRGLILNTEAFF
D gene: NA; clone size: many; J gene: TRBJ2-3; V gene: TRBV20-1; CDR3 DNA: TGCAGTTTTTGGGACCGTACCACAGATACGCAGTATTTT; CDR3 protein: CSFWDRTTDTQYF
D gene: NA; clone size: many; J gene: TRBJ1-1; V gene: TRBV7-9; CDR3 DNA: TGTGCCAGCAGCTCCCAGACCCCCACTGAAGCTTTCTTT; CDR3 protein: CASSSQTPTEAFF
D gene: NA; clone size: few; J gene: TRBJ1-1; V gene: TRBV29-1; CDR3 DNA: TGCAGCGCTTACGGTTCTGAAGCTTTCTTT; CDR3 protein: CSAYGSEAFF
D gene: TRBD1; clone size: NA; J gene: TRBJ2-1; V gene: TRBV20-1; CDR3 DNA: TGCAGTGCTAGAGATCGGGCAGGGGGCTACAATGAGCAGTTCTTC; CDR3 protein: CSARDRAGGYNEQFF
D gene: NA; clone size: NA; J gene: TRBJ2-3; V gene: TRBV29-1; CDR3 DNA: TGCAGCGTTGAATTGGATGGGAGCACAGATACGCAGTATTTT; CDR3 protein: CSVELDGSTDTQYF
D gene: NA; clone size: few; J gene: TRBJ1-4; V gene: TRBV5-1; CDR3 DNA: TGCGCCAGCAGTTCGTTTATCGGACAGAATGAAAAACTGTTTTTT; CDR3 protein: CASSSFIGQNEKLFF
D gene: TRBD2; clone size: NA; J gene: TRBJ2-5; V gene: TRBV12-3/TRBV12-4; CDR3 DNA: TGTGCCAGCAGCCCGCGGGGGGTCCAAGAGACCCAGTACTTC; CDR3 protein: CASSPRGVQETQYF
D gene: TRBD2; clone size: few; J gene: TRBJ2-1; V gene: TRBV12-3/TRBV12-4; CDR3 DNA: TGTGCCAGCATTCTTAGAGCGGGGGGGCCTCGGAATGAGCAGTTCTTC; CDR3 protein: CASILRAGGPRNEQFF
D gene: TRBD2; clone size: few; J gene: TRBJ2-7; V gene: TRBV6-5; CDR3 DNA: TGTGCCAGCAGTTGGAGCGGGGGAAACTACGAGCAGTACTTC; CDR3 protein: CASSWSGGNYEQYF
D gene: NA; clone size: NA; J gene: TRBJ2-7; V gene: TRBV5-6; CDR3 DNA: TGTGCCAGCAGCACCCGGGCAACCTACGAGCAGTACTTC; CDR3 protein: CASSTRATYEQYF
D gene: TRBD1; clone size: many; J gene: TRBJ1-6; V gene: TRBV7-8; CDR3 DNA: TGTGCCAGCAGCTTATTTGGAGGAAATCCTCTCAGGGGGCCTTATAATTCACCCCTCCACTTT; CDR3 protein: CASSLFGGNPLRGPYNSPLHF
D gene: TRBD1; clone size: NA; J gene: TRBJ2-4; V gene: TRBV9; CDR3 DNA: TGTGCCAGCAGAGGGGACAGCGGTATTCAGTACTTC; CDR3 protein: CASRGDSGIQYF
D gene: NA; clone size: NA; J gene: TRBJ2-1; V gene: TRBV4-3; CDR3 DNA: TGCGCCAGCAGCCACCTACTAAACTCCTACAATGAGCAGTTCTTC; CDR3 protein: CASSHLLNSYNEQFF
D gene: NA; clone size: NA; J gene: TRBJ2-1; V gene: TRBV12-3/TRBV12-4; CDR3 DNA: TGTGCCAGCAGTTTAGGGACCATGGCCCCCTACAATGAGCAGTTCTTC; CDR3 protein: CASSLGTMAPYNEQFF
D gene: NA; clone size: few; J gene: TRBJ1-2; V gene: TRBV24-1; CDR3 DNA: TGTGCCACCAGTGGGAGCCAGGGAGATGGCTACACCTTC; CDR3 protein: CATSGSQGDGYTF
D gene: NA; clone size: NA; J gene: TRBJ1-1; V gene: TRBV28; CDR3 DNA: TGTGCCAGCAGTTTAGCGGCGTGGGCTGAAGCTTTCTTT; CDR3 protein: CASSLAAWAEAFF
D gene: NA; clone size: few; J gene: TRBJ2-7; V gene: TRBV2; CDR3 DNA: TGTGCCAGCAGTGAAGGGAAGTACTACTCCTACGAGCAGTACTTC; CDR3 protein: CASSEGKYYSYEQYF
D gene: NA; clone size: many; J gene: TRBJ1-4; V gene: TRBV12-3/TRBV12-4; CDR3 DNA: TGTGCCAGCAGTTTCCAGGGTGGTGAAAAACTGTTTTTT; CDR3 protein: CASSFQGGEKLFF
D gene: NA; clone size: few; J gene: TRBJ1-1; V gene: TRBV24-1; CDR3 DNA: TGTGCCACCAGTGATACGGGACACCAGGAAGCTTTCTTT; CDR3 protein: CATSDTGHQEAFF
D gene: NA; clone size: few; J gene: TRBJ2-7; V gene: TRBV24-1; CDR3 DNA: TGTGCCACCAGCTACCTAGGGAGACAATACTTC; CDR3 protein: CATSYLGRQYF
D gene: NA; clone size: many; J gene: TRBJ1-2; V gene: TRBV12-3/TRBV12-4; CDR3 DNA: TGTGCCAGCAGTCCGGGACTTTATGGCTACACCTTC; CDR3 protein: CASSPGLYGYTF
D gene: NA; clone size: many; J gene: TRBJ1-3; V gene: TRBV5-1; CDR3 DNA: TGCGCCAGCAGGGGGGATCCAGGAAACACCATATATTTT; CDR3 protein: CASRGDPGNTIYF
D gene: TRBD1; clone size: many; J gene: TRBJ2-7; V gene: TRBV4-1; CDR3 DNA: TGCGCCAGCAGCCAAACAATAGGACAGGGACCGACCGAGCAGTACTTC; CDR3 protein: CASSQTIGQGPTEQYF
D gene: NA; clone size: few; J gene: TRBJ1-1; V gene: TRBV4-2; CDR3 DNA: TGTGCCAGCAGCCAAGAAGGAGCTAGCGCTGAAGCTTTCTTT; CDR3 protein: CASSQEGASAEAFF
D gene: TRBD1; clone size: many; J gene: TRBJ2-3; V gene: TRBV7-9; CDR3 DNA: TGTGCCAGCAGCTTAACTACCATGGCCAGGGGGCGGACAGATACGCAGTATTTT; CDR3 protein: CASSLTTMARGRTDTQYF
D gene: TRBD1; clone size: many; J gene: TRBJ1-5; V gene: TRBV6-5; CDR3 DNA: TGTGCCAGCAGTGGACAGGGTGACGGGCCCCAGCATTTT; CDR3 protein: CASSGQGDGPQHF
D gene: NA; clone size: many; J gene: TRBJ1-5; V gene: TRBV7-9; CDR3 DNA: TGTGCCAGCAGCTTACAAGGGGATCAGCCCCAGCATTTT; CDR3 protein: CASSLQGDQPQHF
D gene: NA; clone size: few; J gene: TRBJ2-1; V gene: TRBV6-5; CDR3 DNA: TGTGCCAGCAGTTACTTCTCAAGAAATGAGCAGTTCTTC; CDR3 protein: CASSYFSRNEQFF
D gene: TRBD1; clone size: NA; J gene: TRBJ1-2; V gene: TRBV6-2/TRBV6-3; CDR3 DNA: TGTGCCAGCAGTTACGAGCGGGACAGGGGACTCTATGGCTACACCTTC; CDR3 protein: CASSYERDRGLYGYTF